This T cell receptor beta chain appears in the sequencing data of a study of blood T cell repertoires in COVID-19. The sample holds one count of this clone. In the study's own analysis: How many nucleated cells were present was estimated from reference gene primer amplification. TCRdb's copy holds only in-frame clones and misses some; the assay was immunoSEQ multiplex PCR. For V, J and clone size, that table is used; D and trimming come from the DNA. The sample has 150,000 to 160,000 clones, 70% to 90% seen once. The V end was cut by 0 bases, the J end by 3 bases, with 10 bases between. This CDR3 has 15 residues. CDR1 SGDLS and CDR2 YYNGEE come from the germline V gene.

Sequenced sample: peripheral blood. The receptor was derived from a man in his 60s with COVID-19, enrolled during active disease. This chain joins TRBV9 and TRBJ1-5; D unresolved. This chain's CDR3 is CASSVGDTDNQPQHF. In DNA form, the CDR3 reads TGTGCCAGCAGCGTAGGTGACACGGACAATCAGCCCCAGCATTTT.